This T cell receptor (beta chain) was retrieved from a study of OX40 agonist ivuxolimab in advanced cancers. Repertoires were generated with immunoSEQ multiplex PCR, while TCRdb's copy carries only in-frame clones and drops some. The table shows tens of thousands of clones, with roughly 89% occurring only once. The CDR3 consists of 15 residues. The V gene's germline CDR1 is SGHDT and CDR2 YYEEEE. Trimming shortened V by 2 bases and J by 6 bases, and 14 bases separated the two germline ends. The sequenced sample was CD4+ or CD8+ T cells sorted from blood, obtained in a trial of the OX40 agonist ivuxolimab. The receptor comes from an adult with an advanced solid tumor such as melanoma, head and neck, liver or kidney cancer. This chain uses TRBV5-6 with TRBJ1-4, with D possibly matching TRBD1 (5 bases). The DNA of the CDR3 is TGTGCCAGCAGCTTCTCTTTAGGAGGGGATGAAAAACTGTTTTTT. Amino acids: CASSFSLGGDEKLFF. The full variable domain, rest sourced from reference TRBV5-6 and TRBJ1-4, is DAGVTQSPTHLIKTRGQQVTLRCSPKSGHDTVSWYQQALGQGPQFIFQYYEEEERQRGNFPDRFSGHQFPNYSSELNVNALLLGDSALYLCASSFSLGGDEKLFFGSGTQLSVL.